The next 20 T cell receptor beta chains were all read from a single sample in a study of control samples from healthy donors and cancer patients (dated by TCRdb to about 2020). Libraries were made using the immunoSEQ multiplex PCR assay. The immuneACCESS repertoire file appears here via TCRdb, limited to in-frame rearrangements. These files lack a portion of the clones; in checked studies, under half of the deficit traces to unresolved V genes, and the cause of the others is not known. Counted in this sample were roughly 160,000 clones; 70% to 90% of them appeared once. In total, the top ten clones hold around 5.1% of the sample. Material for sequencing was blood. These receptor sequences come from a woman between 25 and 40 years old in good health.

This chain uses TRBV15 with TRBJ2-5; 13 nucleotides line up with TRBD2. Germline assignment: CDR1 LNHNV and CDR2 YYDKDF (reference sequence). J was trimmed by 4 bases and V by 4 bases; bases with no gene match: 6. The CDR3 is 16 residues long. CDR3 residues: CATSKLRLAGGETQYF. CDR3 in DNA: TGTGCCACCAGCAAGCTTCGACTAGCGGGAGGAGAGACCCAGTACTTC.

The rearrangement uses TRBV4-1 and TRBJ2-3; D is undetermined. CDR3 size: 15 residues. The V end was cut by 4 bases, the J end by 6 bases, with 17 bases between. Germline values: CDR1 MGHRA, CDR2 YSYEKL. The CDR3: CASSPLPASRDTQYF. Written as DNA, the CDR3 is TGCGCCAGCAGCCCACTCCCGGCTAGTAGGGATACGCAGTATTTT.

This sequence joins TRBV7-9 and TRBJ2-2; a weak D match, TRBD1 (6 bases). With 3 bases removed from V and 5 bases from J, the gap between germline ends came to 7 bases. The CDR3 runs 13 residues. The germline gives CDR1 SEHNR, CDR2 FQNEAQ (reference sequence). CDR3 protein: CASSFGQTGELFF. CDR3 sequence (DNA): TGTGCCAGCAGCTTTGGACAGACCGGGGAGCTGTTTTTT.

The chain links TRBV6-2 or TRBV6-3 to TRBJ1-5; weak D call: TRBD1 (5 bases). CDR3 length equals 16 residues. CDR1 MNHEY and CDR2 SVGEGT come from the germline V gene. Trimming removed 3 bases from V and 4 bases from J, with 16 bases in between. The CDR3 DNA is TGTGCCAGCAGTTATCGGCGGCCAGAGGGGAATCAGCCCCAGCATTTT. Translated, it gives CASSYRRPEGNQPQHF.

V usage is TRBV15 and J usage is TRBJ2-4, with D perhaps given as TRBD1 or TRBD2 (6 bases each). CDR1 and CDR2 (germline): LNHNV, YYDKDF (reference sequence). CDR3 length equals 18 residues. Trimming removed 2 bases at V and 0 bases at J, with 17 bases between. The CDR3 coding sequence is TGTGCCACCAGCAGACCGGGGGCGGTTAAACTAGCCAAAAACATTCAGTACTTC. Protein sequence: CATSRPGAVKLAKNIQYF.

This chain connects TRBV7-6 to TRBJ2-2; TRBD1 is a possible D gene (5 bases). The length of the CDR3 is 15 residues. Germline CDR1 is SGHVS and CDR2 is FNYEAQ. Trimming cost V 2 bases and J 4 bases, with 11 bases left between them. This CDR3 reads CASSLIRGFTGELFF. CDR3 DNA sequence: TGTGCCAGCAGCTTAATTAGGGGTTTCACCGGGGAGCTGTTTTTT.

This sequence joins TRBV5-1 and TRBJ2-7; the D call may be TRBD1 or TRBD2 (5 bases each). The V gene's germline CDR1 is SGHRS and CDR2 YFSETQ. The CDR3 totals 14 residues. V was trimmed by 5 bases and J by 2 bases, leaving 14 bases between them. In DNA, the CDR3 is TGCGCCAGCAGTGGGGAGACAGCCGCCTACGAGCAGTACTTC. As protein: CASSGETAAYEQYF.

This clone occurred a few times. The chain is built from TRBV5-4 and TRBJ2-7, with 13 positions matching TRBD2. CDR3 length equals 15 residues. The junction had 6 bases not matched to a gene; V was cut back by 4 bases and J by 5 bases. The germline V gene encodes CDR1 SGHNT and CDR2 YYREEE (reference sequence). The DNA of the CDR3 is TGTGCCAGCAGCATAAAACTAGCGGGAGGGGACGAGCAGTACTTC. It translates to CASSIKLAGGDEQYF.

In DNA form, the CDR3 reads TGTGCCAGCAGCTTAGAAAAGACCGGGACCCTCCACTTT. Amino acids: CASSLEKTGTLHF. The V and J genes are TRBV7-8 and TRBJ1-6; unclear D gene. Deletions cut 1 base from V and 14 bases from J, with 12 bases between. Looked up from germline, CDR1 is SGHVS and CDR2 is FQNEAQ. The CDR3 totals 13 residues.

The chain links TRBV6-1 to TRBJ2-5, with D possibly called TRBD1 or TRBD2 (5 bases each). The CDR3 totals 14 residues. Trimming took 3 bases from V and 5 from J, leaving 13 bases between them. Germline V lookup: CDR1 MNHNS, CDR2 SASEGT. The CDR3 coding sequence is TGTGCCAGCAGTGAGGCCGGGGCGAGGGAGACCCAGTACTTC. Translation gives CASSEAGARETQYF.

The V gene is TRBV18, the J gene TRBJ2-1, with 8 bases lining up with TRBD2. The CDR3 totals 13 residues. With V trimmed by 6 bases and J by 8 bases, 6 bases remained unmatched. CDR1 KGHSH and CDR2 LQKENI come from the germline V gene. The CDR3 coding sequence is TGTGCCAGCTCCAGGACTAGCTCGGATGAGCAGTTCTTC. Translated, it gives CASSRTSSDEQFF.

This sequence joins TRBV10-3 and TRBJ2-5; 9 positions agree with TRBD2. CDR1 and CDR2 (germline): ENHRY, SYGVKD. The CDR3 is 18 residues long. V dropped 8 bases and J dropped 0; count of bases not matched to a gene: 16. This CDR3 reads CAIGGGNWAGGNQETQYF. In DNA form, the CDR3 reads TGTGCCATCGGAGGAGGGAACTGGGCGGGGGGGAACCAAGAGACCCAGTACTTC.

The V call is TRBV5-1, the J call TRBJ1-1; 7 nucleotides line up with TRBD1. V gave up 5 bases and J gave up 7 bases; unmatched junction bases: 11. CDR1 is SGHRS, CDR2 YFSETQ, per germline. This CDR3 has 14 amino acids. This chain's CDR3 is CASRWTGASDEAFF. The CDR3, as DNA: TGCGCCAGCAGATGGACAGGTGCGTCGGATGAAGCTTTCTTT.

The chain is built from TRBV27 and TRBJ1-5, with D possibly matching TRBD1 (5 bases). The CDR3 consists of 14 residues. Germline V gene lookup returns CDR1 MNHEY and CDR2 SMNVEV (reference sequence). Trimming pared 4 bases from V and 4 bases from J, leaving 11 bases between. CDR3 in amino acids: CASSWGGGNQPQHF. The CDR3 region has the DNA TGTGCCAGCAGTTGGGGTGGGGGGAATCAGCCCCAGCATTTT.

The genes are TRBV30 and TRBJ1-6; 12 bases align to TRBD1. Looked up from germline, CDR1 is GTSNPN and CDR2 is SVGIG (reference sequence). The CDR3 sequence is 14 residues long. The trim removed 4 bases at V and 13 bases at J, leaving 8 bases unmatched. The CDR3 nucleotides are TGTGCCTGGACCCCGGGACAGGGGGCAACCCCCCTCCACTTT. Its protein is CAWTPGQGATPLHF.

The rearrangement links TRBV29-1 to TRBJ2-2; D is undetermined. CDR1 is SQVTM and CDR2 is ANQGSEA in the germline V gene. The V and J ends lost 4 bases and 1 base respectively, with 10 bases between them. The CDR3 consists of 14 residues. The CDR3 protein is CSVVLIENTGELFF. As DNA, the CDR3 is TGCAGCGTTGTGCTGATCGAGAACACCGGGGAGCTGTTTTTT.

This chain connects TRBV10-1 to TRBJ1-1; perhaps TRBD1 as D (5 bases). This CDR3 contains 15 residues. The V gene's germline CDR1 is WNHNN and CDR2 SYGVQD (reference sequence). Deletions cut 6 bases from V and 4 bases from J, with 18 bases between. The DNA for the CDR3 is TGCGCCAGCAGCTCCACGGGATCGGGGGGCACTGAAGCTTTCTTT. It translates to CASSSTGSGGTEAFF.

The genes are TRBV7-9 and TRBJ1-2; 8 bases line up with TRBD1. V lost 4 bases to trimming and J lost 6 bases; unmatched junction nucleotides: 16. CDR1 and CDR2 from the germline V gene are SEHNR and FQNEAQ (reference sequence). This CDR3 region has 17 residues. CDR3 region: CASSSNRDRSLKDGYTF. CDR3 DNA: TGTGCCAGCAGCTCCAACCGGGACAGGAGCCTTAAGGATGGCTACACCTTC.

The rearrangement links TRBV6-5 to TRBJ1-2, with a weak D call TRBD1 (5 bases). Germline assignment: CDR1 MNHEY and CDR2 SVGAGI. The V end lost 0 bases, the J end lost 8 bases, and 13 bases lay between the germline ends. This CDR3 spans 14 amino acids. The DNA of the CDR3 is TGTGCCAGCAGTTACTCGACGGCGGACACCGGCTACACCTTC. Translation gives CASSYSTADTGYTF.

The chain uses TRBV28 and TRBJ2-1, with TRBD2 identical over 7 bases. V gave up 3 bases and J gave up 3 bases; unmatched junction bases: 8. Germline CDR1 reads MDHEN; CDR2 reads SYDVKM. The CDR3 loop spans 16 amino acids. The CDR3, as DNA: TGTGCCAGCAGTTTTCGACTAGCCCTTCGCTACAATGAGCAGTTCTTC. Translated: CASSFRLALRYNEQFF.